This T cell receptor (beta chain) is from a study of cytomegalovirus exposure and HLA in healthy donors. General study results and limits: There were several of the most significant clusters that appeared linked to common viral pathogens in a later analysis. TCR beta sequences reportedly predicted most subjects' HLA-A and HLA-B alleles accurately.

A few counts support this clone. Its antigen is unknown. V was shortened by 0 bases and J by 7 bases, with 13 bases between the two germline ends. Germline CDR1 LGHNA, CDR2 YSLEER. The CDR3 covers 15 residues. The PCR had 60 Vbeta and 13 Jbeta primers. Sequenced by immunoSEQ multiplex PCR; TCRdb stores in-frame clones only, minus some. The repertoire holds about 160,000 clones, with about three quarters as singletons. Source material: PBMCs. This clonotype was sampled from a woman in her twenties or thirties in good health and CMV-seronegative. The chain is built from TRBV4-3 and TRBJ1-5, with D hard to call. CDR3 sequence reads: CASSQEATLRQPQHF. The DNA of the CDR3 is TGCGCCAGCAGCCAAGAGGCAACCCTCAGACAGCCCCAGCATTTT.